This section outlines one T cell receptor beta chain sequence together with its context. Its cognate antigen is unknown. The data originate from a study of response to subunit inactivated influenza vaccine. Study outcomes and limitations: That few new T cells are recruited by each seasonal influenza vaccination was the authors' suggestion.

CDR1 MNHEY and CDR2 SVGEGT come from the germline V gene. This CDR3 spans 17 amino acids. V lost 7 bases, J lost 2 bases, and 22 bases lay in between. Each CDR3 protein gets one entry after TCRdb re-called the RT-PCR reads with MiXCR. The top ten clones hold over 8.5% of a sample with 500,000 to 750,000 distinct CDR3 sequences, around 15% of them seen once. The receptor was isolated from a man aged 50 to 60 who received an inactivated influenza vaccine. The starting material was PBMCs from blood, obtained approximately 12 days after vaccination. The chain recombines TRBV6-2 or TRBV6-3 with TRBJ2-3, with D possibly matching TRBD1 (6 bases). In DNA, the CDR3 is TGTGCCAGCATCGCCGTCCCCGCAGGGGCGGTCACAGATACGCAGTATTTT. Encoded protein: CASIAVPAGAVTDTQYF.